This T cell receptor (beta chain) was identified during a study of T cells in localized non-small cell lung cancer (dated by TCRdb to the early 2020s). With respect to the entire study: The study analyzed T cell repertoires of hundreds of early-stage NSCLC patients, comparing tumors and uninvolved tumor-adjacent lungs. The cohort consisted of 236 treatment-naive NSCLC patients whose localized lung tumors had been resected. The mean age of the NSCLC patients was 50 to 85 years, with 130 or so men and about a hundred women.

TCR beta CDR3 regions were sequenced from DNA using the immunoSEQ Assay. In the paper's pipeline: To compute T cell density, TCR beta template counts were normalized to usable DNA, which was estimated by amplifying housekeeping genes. The preseqR package was used to estimate richness by extrapolating to 400,000 templates for PBMC samples and to 120,000 templates for tissue samples. Clonality was taken to be one minus Pielou's evenness. Differential abundance testing on productive amino-acid clonotypes, with a minimum total count of 5 and an alpha of 0.1, was used to identify tissue-enriched TCRs. The Jaccard Index and the Morisita Overlap Index were used to quantify repertoire overlap between compartments. GLIPH clustered TCR beta CDR3s with public tetramer-defined viral CDR3s; viral motifs required at least three viral sequences plus V-gene enrichment. In TCRdb, the immuneACCESS table is reduced to in-frame sequences with V and J assigned. These tables do not hold every clone; where another copy was compared, an unresolved V gene accounts for under half, and the others remain unexplained. Clone size and V and J calls were adopted from that table, with D and trimming inferred from the DNA. Counted in this sample were more than 50,000 clones; over 75% of them appeared once. Of the sample, 15% to 20% falls within the top ten clones.

At diagnosis, peripheral blood, uninvolved tumor-adjacent lung and tumor were collected and were preserved as a mix of fresh-frozen and FFPE material. Blood samples were analyzed as peripheral blood mononuclear cells for TCR repertoire profiling. Beyond this particular receptor, the publication reports: Because multi-region tumor sequencing was not performed, intratumor heterogeneity could not be ruled out. The highest T cell clonality was observed in uninvolved tumor-adjacent lung, where clonality exceeded that of tumor, suggesting that antigenic responses were more focused in uninvolved tumor-adjacent lung. Longer overall survival was associated with higher T cell density in blood, whereas shorter survival was associated with higher clonality in adjacent lung. Since the design was exploratory, TCR variables were selected using unadjusted p-values with no false-discovery rate correction. A median of roughly 56 of the top 100 tumor clones were detected in paired uninvolved adjacent lung, and some 30 of these tumor clones were also found among the top 100 clones of the paired uninvolved adjacent lung.

The CDR3 runs 14 residues from the cysteine to the phenylalanine. Only the CDR3 part of the read is kept: 42 bases, read in frame from the first base. Sequences SNHLY (CDR1) and FYNNEI (CDR2) are obtained from the germline V gene. Trimming accounts for 4 bases at V and 3 bases at J, while the number of junction bases matched to no gene is 2. Details on this clone: This clone's antigen is unknown. No base-level quality is on record; no much larger clone is a single base apart.

This receptor was identified in a female donor older than 55 with stage II squamous cell lung carcinoma. The rearranged segments are TRBV2 and TRBJ2-2; 7 middle bases align to TRBD1. Material: peripheral blood, obtained before any cancer treatment. The nucleotides are TGTGCCAGCAGTGGACAGGGCCACACCGGGGAGCTGTTTTTT. This is translated as CASSGQGHTGELFF.